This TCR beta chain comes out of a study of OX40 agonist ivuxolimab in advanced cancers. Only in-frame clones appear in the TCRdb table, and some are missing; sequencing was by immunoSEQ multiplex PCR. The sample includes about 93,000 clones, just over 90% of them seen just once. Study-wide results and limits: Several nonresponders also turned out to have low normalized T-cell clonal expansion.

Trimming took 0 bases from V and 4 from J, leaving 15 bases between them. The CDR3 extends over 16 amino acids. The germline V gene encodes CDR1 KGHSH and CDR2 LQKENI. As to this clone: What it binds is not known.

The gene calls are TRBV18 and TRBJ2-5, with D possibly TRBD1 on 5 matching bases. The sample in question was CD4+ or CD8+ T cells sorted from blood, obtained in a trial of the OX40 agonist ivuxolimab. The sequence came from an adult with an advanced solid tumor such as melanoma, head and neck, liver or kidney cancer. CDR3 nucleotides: TGTGCCAGCTCACCACCGGGCAGGGCGGTGGGAGAGACCCAGTACTTC. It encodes CASSPPGRAVGETQYF.